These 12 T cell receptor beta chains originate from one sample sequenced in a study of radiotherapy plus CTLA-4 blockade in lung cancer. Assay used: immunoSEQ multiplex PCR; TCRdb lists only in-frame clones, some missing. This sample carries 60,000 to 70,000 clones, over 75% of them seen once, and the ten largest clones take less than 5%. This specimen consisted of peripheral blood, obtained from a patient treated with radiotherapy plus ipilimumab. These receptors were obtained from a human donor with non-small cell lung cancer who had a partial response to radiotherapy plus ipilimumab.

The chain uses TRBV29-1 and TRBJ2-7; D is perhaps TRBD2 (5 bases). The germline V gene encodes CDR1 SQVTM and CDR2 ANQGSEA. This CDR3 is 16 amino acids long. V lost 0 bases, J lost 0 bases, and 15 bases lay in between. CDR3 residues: CSVEDRGRGSSYEQYF. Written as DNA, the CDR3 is TGCAGCGTTGAAGATCGAGGGCGCGGCAGCTCCTACGAGCAGTACTTC.

As DNA, the CDR3 is TGCAGCGTTGAAGGGACAGGGACCGGGGAGCTGTTTTTT. This gives the protein CSVEGTGTGELFF. This chain uses TRBV29-1 with TRBJ2-2; 8 bases align to TRBD1. CDR1 is SQVTM, CDR2 ANQGSEA, per germline. The CDR3 consists of 13 residues. The junction had 0 bases not matched to a gene; V was cut back by 1 base and J by 5 bases.

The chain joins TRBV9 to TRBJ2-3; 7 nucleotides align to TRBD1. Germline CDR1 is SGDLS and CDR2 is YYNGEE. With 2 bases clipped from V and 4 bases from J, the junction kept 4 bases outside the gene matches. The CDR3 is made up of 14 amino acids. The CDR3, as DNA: TGTGCCAGCAGCGTCGGGACAGTGGCAGATACGCAGTATTTT. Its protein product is CASSVGTVADTQYF.

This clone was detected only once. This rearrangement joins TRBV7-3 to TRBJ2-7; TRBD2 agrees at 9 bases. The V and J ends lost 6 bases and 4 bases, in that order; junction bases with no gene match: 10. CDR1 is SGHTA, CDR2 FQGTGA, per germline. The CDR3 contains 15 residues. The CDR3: CASRRGSGRIYEQYF. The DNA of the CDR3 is TGTGCCAGCAGAAGGGGTAGCGGGAGAATATACGAGCAGTACTTC.

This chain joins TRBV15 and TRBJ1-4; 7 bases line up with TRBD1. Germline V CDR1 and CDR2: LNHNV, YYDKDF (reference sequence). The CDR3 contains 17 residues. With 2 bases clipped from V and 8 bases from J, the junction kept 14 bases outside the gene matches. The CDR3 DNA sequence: TGTGCCACCAGCAGACCAGACTTCAGGGGGATGCAGGAAAAACTGTTTTTT. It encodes CATSRPDFRGMQEKLFF.

The CDR3 DNA sequence: TGTGCCAGCAGATACCAGGGGGAGAACACTGAAGCTTTCTTT. Amino acids: CASRYQGENTEAFF. The chain employs TRBV11-1 and TRBJ1-1, with TRBD1 matching 7 bases. The CDR3 runs 14 residues. From germline, CDR1 is SGHAT and CDR2 FQDESV (reference sequence). J lost 1 base, V lost 6 bases, and 5 bases had no gene match.

DNA of the CDR3: TGTGCCAGCAGCGTACAGGGACAGGGGAAGAGAGGCTACACCTTC. This translates into CASSVQGQGKRGYTF. V gene TRBV7-2 combines with J gene TRBJ1-2; 10 nucleotides line up with TRBD1. CDR3 length: 15 amino acids. Trimming took 5 bases from V and 8 from J; bases not matched to a gene: 11. Germline CDR1 is SGHTA and CDR2 is FQGNSA.

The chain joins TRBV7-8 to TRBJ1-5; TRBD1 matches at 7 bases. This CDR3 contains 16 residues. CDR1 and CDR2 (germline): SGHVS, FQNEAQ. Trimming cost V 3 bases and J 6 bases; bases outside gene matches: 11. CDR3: CASSFDLTGIGQPQHF. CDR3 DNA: TGTGCCAGCAGCTTCGATCTGACAGGGATCGGTCAGCCCCAGCATTTT.

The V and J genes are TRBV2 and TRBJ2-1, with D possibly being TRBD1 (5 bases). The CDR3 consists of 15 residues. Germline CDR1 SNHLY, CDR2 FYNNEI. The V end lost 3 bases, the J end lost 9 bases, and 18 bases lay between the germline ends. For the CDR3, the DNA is TGTGCCAGCAGTGACCCGAACGACACAGGCGGTGAGCAGTTCTTC. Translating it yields CASSDPNDTGGEQFF. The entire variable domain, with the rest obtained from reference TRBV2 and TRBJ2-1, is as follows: EPEVTQTPSHQVTQMGQEVILRCVPISNHLYFYWYRQILGQKVEFLVSFYNNEISEKSEIFDDQFSVERPDGSNFTLKIRSTKLEDSAMYFCASSDPNDTGGEQFFGPGTRLTVL.

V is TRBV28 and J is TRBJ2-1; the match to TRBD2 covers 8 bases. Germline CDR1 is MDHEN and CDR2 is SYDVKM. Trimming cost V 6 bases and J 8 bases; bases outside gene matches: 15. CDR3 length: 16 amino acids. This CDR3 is CASSTPTSGGFYEQFF. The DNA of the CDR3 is TGTGCCAGCAGCACCCCCACTAGCGGTGGTTTCTATGAGCAGTTCTTC.

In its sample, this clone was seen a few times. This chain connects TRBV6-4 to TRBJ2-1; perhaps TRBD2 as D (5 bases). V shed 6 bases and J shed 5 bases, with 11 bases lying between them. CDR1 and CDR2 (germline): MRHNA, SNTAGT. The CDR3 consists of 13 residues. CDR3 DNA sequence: TGTGCCAGCAGACACGGGGTGGACAATGAGCAGTTCTTC. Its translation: CASRHGVDNEQFF.

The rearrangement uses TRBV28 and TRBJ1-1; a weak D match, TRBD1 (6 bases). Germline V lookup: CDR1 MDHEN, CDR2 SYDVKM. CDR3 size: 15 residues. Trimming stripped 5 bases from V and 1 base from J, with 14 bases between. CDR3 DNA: TGTGCCAGCAGTCCTCAACCGACAGGGAACACTGAAGCTTTCTTT. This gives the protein CASSPQPTGNTEAFF.